A single sample is the source of the 11 T cell receptor beta chains below, sequenced in a study of T cell responses to AZD1222 COVID-19 vaccine (dated by TCRdb to about 2021). Interpreted using the paper, the time point label stands for: about 28 days (+/-7) after the second vaccine dose. The treatment or condition label on this specimen signifies: meningococcal conjugate vaccine given as trial control. The library relied on the immunoSEQ multiplex PCR assay. Held by TCRdb, this immuneACCESS table contains in-frame sequences only and omits some clones. Under half of the omission traces to an unresolved V gene where checked; the cause of the rest is unknown. The sample yields under 150,000 clones; over 75% were counted once. The ten top clones hold 7.9% of the sample. Sequences were derived from peripheral blood, sampled 28 days after the second dose of the MenACWY control vaccine. Receptors originate from an adult who received the MenACWY meningococcal vaccine as a control.

The sample holds a few counts of this clone. Other DNA variants within this sample encode the same CDR3. The chain joins TRBV14 to TRBJ1-2, with D perhaps matching TRBD1 (6 bases). Germline CDR1 is SGHDN and CDR2 is FVKESK. This CDR3 is 13 amino acids long. The ends were cut back, 1 base at V and 6 bases at J, with 9 bases in the middle. CDR3 sequence reads: CASSQAGVHGYTF. For the CDR3, the DNA is TGTGCCAGCAGCCAAGCAGGGGTGCATGGCTACACCTTC.

The table lists this clone with a few counts. The CDR3 DNA is TGTGCCAGCAGCCAAGTCCTGGGGGTGGGAGAAGCTTTCTTT. Translated: CASSQVLGVGEAFF. The rearrangement uses TRBV3-1 (or the pseudogene TRBV3-2) and TRBJ1-1; D perhaps matches TRBD1 (5 bases). Trimming stripped 1 base from V and 8 bases from J, with 14 bases between. The CDR3 contains 14 residues. Germline V gene data show CDR1 as LGHDT and CDR2 as YNNKEL (reference sequence).

The CDR3 DNA is TGTGCCTGGGGAGCGGGAGGGCCTCTTAGAGATACGCAGTATTTT. This gives the protein CAWGAGGPLRDTQYF. V gene TRBV30 combines with J gene TRBJ2-3; TRBD2 matches 10 bases. This CDR3 is 15 amino acids long. Trimming cost V 5 bases and J 5 bases; bases outside gene matches: 10. Germline V gene lookup returns CDR1 GTSNPN and CDR2 SVGIG (reference sequence).

The V and J genes are TRBV5-1 and TRBJ1-3; 8 positions match TRBD1. Germline V gene data show CDR1 as SGHRS and CDR2 as YFSETQ. With V trimmed by 4 bases and J by 3 bases, 9 bases remained unmatched. This CDR3 comprises 16 residues. The CDR3 is CASSPRQGLDGNTIYF. CDR3 in DNA: TGCGCCAGCAGCCCCCGACAGGGGCTGGATGGAAACACCATATATTTT.

This clone qualifies as medium-sized. This chain connects TRBV2 to TRBJ1-6; 9 bases are shared with TRBD1. CDR1 is SNHLY, CDR2 FYNNEI, per germline. The CDR3 covers 15 residues. J gave up 6 bases and V 10 bases, and 10 bases lay outside the gene matches. This CDR3 reads CAIPEDRGFNSPLHF. DNA of the CDR3: TGTGCCATCCCAGAGGACAGGGGTTTTAATTCACCCCTCCACTTT.

This clone has only one observation. The rearrangement links TRBV28 to TRBJ1-2; D gene ambiguous. CDR1 and CDR2 from the germline V gene are MDHEN and SYDVKM. V lost 3 bases and J 0 bases, leaving 11 bases between the germline ends. The CDR3 runs 15 residues. The CDR3: CASSFGRESNYGYTF. CDR3 DNA sequence: TGTGCCAGCAGTTTCGGACGGGAGTCTAACTATGGCTACACCTTC.

The V call is TRBV4-1, the J call TRBJ2-7; perhaps D is TRBD1 or TRBD2 (5 bases each). Trimming pared 4 bases from V and 5 bases from J, leaving 15 bases between. Germline assignment: CDR1 MGHRA and CDR2 YSYEKL. This CDR3 region has 14 residues. CDR3 DNA: TGCGCCAGCAGCCCTGCTGGGGGTGTAAACGAGCAGTACTTC. Translating it yields CASSPAGGVNEQYF.

Concerning this clone itself: Other DNA sequences in the sample encode the same CDR3. The V gene is TRBV29-1, the J gene TRBJ1-5, with D possibly being TRBD1 (5 bases). The germline V gene has CDR1 SQVTM and CDR2 ANQGSEA. The ends were cut back, 4 bases at V and 4 bases at J, with 8 bases in the middle. The CDR3 has 12 residues. The CDR3 loop reads CSVGGGNQPQHF. The CDR3 DNA reads as TGCAGCGTTGGGGGCGGTAATCAGCCCCAGCATTTT.

J is TRBJ2-4 and V is TRBV28; D gene ambiguous. V was shortened by 2 bases and J by 0 bases, with 8 bases between the two germline ends. The CDR3 is 15 residues long. Germline CDR1 is MDHEN and CDR2 is SYDVKM. The CDR3: CASSLGATAKNIQYF. The CDR3 DNA sequence: TGTGCCAGCAGTTTAGGAGCGACAGCCAAAAACATTCAGTACTTC.

The J gene is TRBJ1-6, the V gene TRBV12-3 or TRBV12-4; D not certain. V shed 4 bases and J shed 10 bases, with 11 bases lying between them. There are 13 residues in the CDR3. The CDR3 bases are TGTGCCAGCAGTTCCCGTAAAGGATCACCCCTCCACTTT. Residues: CASSSRKGSPLHF.

V is TRBV28 and J is TRBJ2-3; D possibly corresponds to TRBD1 (5 bases). CDR1 is MDHEN and CDR2 is SYDVKM in the germline V gene. The CDR3 consists of 16 residues. The germline V and J ends were trimmed by 6 bases and 5 bases, with 21 bases remaining between them. The DNA of the CDR3 is TGTGCCAGCAGCCCACGGACCTTCAGGGCTGGAGATACGCAGTATTTT. Translation: CASSPRTFRAGDTQYF.